This T cell receptor (beta chain) was sequenced during a study of blood T cell repertoires in COVID-19. For the study at large: Acute-phase and convalescent COVID-19 samples originated in the United States, Italy and Spain. The cDNA or gDNA used as material had been derived from T cells, B-cell-depleted T cells, or PBMCs.

Methods used by the authors: Amplification of reference gene primers provided the estimated nucleated cell counts. Profiling relied on immunoSEQ multiplex PCR, and the TCRdb table lists in-frame clones only, not all of them. V and J calls and clone size are given by that table; D and trimming were obtained from the DNA. This sample has tens of thousands of clones, with more than 90% found just once. The sequence was obtained from a human donor in a cohort sampled during active COVID-19. The sample consisted of peripheral blood.

The CDR3 DNA follows: TGTGCCATCAGTGAGGGCAGGGGGTATCAGCCCCAGCATTTT. It yields the protein CAISEGRGYQPQHF. The chain recombines TRBV10-3 with TRBJ1-5, with 7 bases lining up with TRBD1. Germline values: CDR1 ENHRY, CDR2 SYGVKD. The ends lost 2 bases at V and 5 bases at J; junction bases unmatched: 3. The CDR3 covers 14 residues.